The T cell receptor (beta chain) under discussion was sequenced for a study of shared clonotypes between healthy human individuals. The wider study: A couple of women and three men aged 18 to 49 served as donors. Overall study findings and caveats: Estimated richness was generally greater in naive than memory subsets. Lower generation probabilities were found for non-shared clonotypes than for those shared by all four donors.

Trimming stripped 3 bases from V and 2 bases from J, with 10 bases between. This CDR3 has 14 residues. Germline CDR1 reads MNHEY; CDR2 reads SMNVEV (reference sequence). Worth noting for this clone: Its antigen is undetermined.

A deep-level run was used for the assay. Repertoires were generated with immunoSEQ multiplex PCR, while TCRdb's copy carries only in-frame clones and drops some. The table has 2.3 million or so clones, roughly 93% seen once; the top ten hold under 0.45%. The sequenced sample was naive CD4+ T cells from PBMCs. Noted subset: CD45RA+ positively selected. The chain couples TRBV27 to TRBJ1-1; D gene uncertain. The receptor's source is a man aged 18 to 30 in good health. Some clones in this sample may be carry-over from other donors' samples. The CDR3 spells CASSFGIRNTEAFF. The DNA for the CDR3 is TGTGCCAGCAGTTTTGGCATACGTAACACTGAAGCTTTCTTT.